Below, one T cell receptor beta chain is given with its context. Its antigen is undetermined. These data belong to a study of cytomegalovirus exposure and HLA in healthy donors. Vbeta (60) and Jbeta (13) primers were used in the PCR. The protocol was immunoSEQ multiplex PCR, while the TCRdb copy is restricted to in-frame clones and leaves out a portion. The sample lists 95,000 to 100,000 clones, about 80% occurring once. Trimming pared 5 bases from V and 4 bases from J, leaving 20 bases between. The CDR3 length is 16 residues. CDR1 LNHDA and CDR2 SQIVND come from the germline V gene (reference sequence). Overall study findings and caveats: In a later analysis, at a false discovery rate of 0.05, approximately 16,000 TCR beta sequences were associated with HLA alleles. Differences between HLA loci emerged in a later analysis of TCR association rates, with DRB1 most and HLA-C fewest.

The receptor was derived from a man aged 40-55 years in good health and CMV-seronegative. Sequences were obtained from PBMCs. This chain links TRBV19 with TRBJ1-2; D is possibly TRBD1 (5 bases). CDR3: CASSQLSGNSVYGYTF. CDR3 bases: TGTGCCAGTAGTCAGTTGTCAGGGAATAGTGTCTATGGCTACACCTTC.